The entry below gives a single T cell receptor beta chain sequence along with its context. As yet, its antigen is unknown. The sample belongs to a study of post-analysis software for immune sequencing data. This CDR3 has 16 amino acids. Germline CDR1 is SGHVS and CDR2 is FNYEAQ. Trimming shortened V by 0 bases and J by 4 bases, and 14 bases separated the two germline ends. General observations from the study: Four or five TRBV segments (TRBV5-6, TRBV5-1 and TRBV20-1 among them) occurred more frequently in patients than in controls. Controls had significantly higher normalized Chao1 diversity than multiple sclerosis patients.

The TCR beta cDNA libraries contained unique molecular identifiers. Approximately 500,000 cDNA molecules were obtained per 1 to 10 million input T cells. TCRdb reprocessed the PCR reads with MiXCR, giving one entry per CDR3 protein. Of fewer than 900,000 distinct CDR3 sequences listed, around 45% are singletons. The V gene is TRBV7-6, the J gene TRBJ2-3; D is perhaps TRBD1 (6 bases). The sequenced sample was blood. The TCR comes from a girl between 5 and 17 years old with multiple sclerosis. This CDR3 reads CASSLAQGRSADTQYF. CDR3 bases: TGTGCCAGCAGCTTAGCTCAGGGGAGAAGTGCAGATACGCAGTATTTT.